This T cell receptor beta chain originates from a study of beta chain features in type 1 diabetes. In the case of this clone: The target antigen is unknown.

The CDR3 length is 12 residues. Trimming shortened V by 5 bases and J by 4 bases, and 11 bases separated the two germline ends. Germline V CDR1 and CDR2: GTSNPN, SVGIG (reference sequence). The purity of all sorted populations exceeded 95%. The authors reverse transcribed all of the isolated RNA, so sequencing captured expressed TCRB transcripts. Assay: immunoSEQ multiplex PCR; the TCRdb copy retains only in-frame clones and omits some. The table has some 290,000 clones, over 11% seen once; the top ten hold 0.017%. Study observations and caveats: For Type 1 diabetes patients, all four CD4+ subsets carried TCRB CDR3s that were moderately but significantly shorter. The study found fewer insertions and more deletions at VDJ junctions in type 1 diabetes patients.

The clonotype comes from a man aged 25 to 40 with type 1 diabetes. The sample was naive CD4+ T cells from blood. The chain uses TRBV30 and TRBJ1-2; TRBD1 is a possible D gene (5 bases). The chain's CDR3 is CAWLRGSYGYTF. The CDR3, as DNA: TGTGCCTGGTTGCGGGGGAGCTATGGCTACACCTTC.